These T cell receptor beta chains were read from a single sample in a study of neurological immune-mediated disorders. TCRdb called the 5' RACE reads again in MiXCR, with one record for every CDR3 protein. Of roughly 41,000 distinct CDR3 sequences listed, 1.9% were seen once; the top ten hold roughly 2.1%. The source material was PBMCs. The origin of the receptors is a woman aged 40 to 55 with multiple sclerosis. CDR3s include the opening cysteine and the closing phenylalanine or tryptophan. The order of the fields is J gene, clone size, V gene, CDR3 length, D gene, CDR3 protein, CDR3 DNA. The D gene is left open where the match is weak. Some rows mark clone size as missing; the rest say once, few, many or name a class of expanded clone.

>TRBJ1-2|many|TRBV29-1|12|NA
CSVARDTYGYTF
TGCAGCGTTGCCCGGGACACCTATGGCTACACCTTC
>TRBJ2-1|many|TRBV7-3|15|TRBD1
CASSSDRGNFNEQFF
TGTGCCAGCAGCTCTGACAGGGGGAACTTCAATGAGCAGTTCTTC
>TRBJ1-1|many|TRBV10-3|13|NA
CAIREGLNTEAFF
TGTGCCATCAGAGAAGGGCTGAACACTGAAGCTTTCTTT
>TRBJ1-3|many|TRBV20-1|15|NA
CSAKLGQSIGNTIYF
TGCAGTGCTAAACTGGGGCAGTCTATTGGAAACACCATATATTTT
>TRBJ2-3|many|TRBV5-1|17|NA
CASSLETALGSTDTQYF
TGCGCCAGCAGCTTGGAAACTGCGCTGGGCAGCACAGATACGCAGTATTTT
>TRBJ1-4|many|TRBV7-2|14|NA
CASSFDRASEKLFF
TGTGCCAGCAGCTTCGACAGAGCCTCTGAAAAACTGTTTTTT
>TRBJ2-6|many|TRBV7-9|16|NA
CASSLSKGSGANVLTF
TGTGCCAGCAGCCTCTCTAAGGGGTCTGGGGCCAACGTCCTGACTTTC
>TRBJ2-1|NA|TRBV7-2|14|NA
CASSLSAGTPEQFF
TGTGCCAGCAGCTTAAGTGCGGGGACCCCAGAGCAGTTCTTC
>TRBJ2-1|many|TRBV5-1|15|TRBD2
CASRTSGGAYNEQFF
TGCGCCAGCCGGACTAGCGGGGGGGCCTACAATGAGCAGTTCTTC
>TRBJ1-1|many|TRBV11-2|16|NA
CASSVGLVSWQTEAFF
TGTGCCAGCAGCGTTGGTCTCGTCTCCTGGCAAACTGAAGCTTTCTTT
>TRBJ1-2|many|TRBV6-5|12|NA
CASSYSRGIYTF
TGTGCCAGCAGTTACTCGAGGGGGATCTACACCTTC
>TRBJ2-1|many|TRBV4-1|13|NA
CASSQIMGDEQFF
TGCGCCAGCAGCCAAATAATGGGGGATGAGCAGTTCTTC
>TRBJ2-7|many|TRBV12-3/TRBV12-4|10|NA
CASFRYEQYF
TGTGCCAGCTTCCGTTACGAGCAGTACTTC
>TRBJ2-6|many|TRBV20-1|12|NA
CSANSGANVLTF
TGCAGTGCTAACTCTGGGGCCAACGTCCTGACTTTC
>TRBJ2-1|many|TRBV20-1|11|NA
CSASFYNEQFF
TGCAGTGCTTCTTTCTACAATGAGCAGTTCTTC
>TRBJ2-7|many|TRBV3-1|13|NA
CASSQHGQYEQYF
TGTGCCAGCAGCCAACACGGACAGTACGAGCAGTACTTC
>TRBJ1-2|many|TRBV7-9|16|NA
CASSHTDGGLNYGYTF
TGTGCCAGCAGCCATACCGACGGGGGGCTCAACTATGGCTACACCTTC
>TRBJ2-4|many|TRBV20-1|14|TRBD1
CSAVDRVTKNIQYF
TGCAGTGCAGTAGACAGGGTGACCAAAAACATTCAGTACTTC
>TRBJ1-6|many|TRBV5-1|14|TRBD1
CASSLTGVDSPLHF
TGCGCCAGCAGCTTGACAGGGGTAGACTCACCCCTCCACTTT
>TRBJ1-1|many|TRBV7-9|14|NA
CASSGQWVNTEAFF
TGTGCCAGCAGCGGACAATGGGTGAACACTGAAGCTTTCTTT
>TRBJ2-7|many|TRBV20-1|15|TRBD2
CSARGEGRWSYEQYF
TGCAGTGCTAGAGGGGAGGGGCGGTGGTCCTACGAGCAGTACTTC
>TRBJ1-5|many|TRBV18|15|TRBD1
CASSPGTGEFQPQHF
TGTGCCAGCTCACCTGGGACAGGGGAATTTCAGCCACAGCATTTT
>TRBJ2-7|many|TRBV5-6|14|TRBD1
CASSFSQGDYEQYF
TGTGCCAGCAGCTTTTCGCAGGGGGACTACGAGCAGTACTTC
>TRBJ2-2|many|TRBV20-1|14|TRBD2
CSAQERGNTGELFF
TGCAGTGCCCAAGAGCGGGGGAACACCGGGGAGCTGTTTTTT
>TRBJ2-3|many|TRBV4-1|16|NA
CASSHPKGGGADTQYF
TGCGCCAGCAGCCACCCTAAAGGAGGGGGGGCGGATACGCAGTATTTT
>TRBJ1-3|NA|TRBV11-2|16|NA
CASSSEGVHSGNTIYF
TGTGCCAGCAGCTCCGAGGGCGTACACTCTGGAAACACCATATATTTT
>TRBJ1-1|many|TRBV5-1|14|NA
CASSYRQTNTEAFF
TGCGCCAGCAGCTACCGACAGACGAACACTGAAGCTTTCTTT
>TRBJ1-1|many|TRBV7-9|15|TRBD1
CASSMRQGANTEAFF
TGTGCCAGCAGCATGAGACAGGGGGCGAACACTGAAGCTTTCTTT
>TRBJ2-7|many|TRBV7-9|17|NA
CASSSLPHRRPLYEQYF
TGTGCCAGCAGCTCCTTACCTCACCGACGGCCACTCTACGAGCAGTACTTC
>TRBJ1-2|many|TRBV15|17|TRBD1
CATSRNMGQGRLDGYTF
TGTGCCACCAGCAGAAACATGGGACAGGGTCGTTTGGATGGCTACACCTTC
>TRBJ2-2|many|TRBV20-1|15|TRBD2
CSARDPGGGPGELFF
TGCAGTGCTAGAGATCCCGGGGGGGGGCCCGGGGAGCTGTTTTTT
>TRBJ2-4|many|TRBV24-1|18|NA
CATSDFQSGELAKNIQYF
TGTGCCACCAGTGATTTTCAAAGCGGAGAGCTAGCCAAAAACATTCAGTACTTC
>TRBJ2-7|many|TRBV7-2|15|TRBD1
CASSFGTGISYEQYF
TGTGCCAGCAGCTTCGGGACAGGGATCTCCTACGAGCAGTACTTC
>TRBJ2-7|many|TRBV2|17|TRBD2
CASSERVWRGDSYEQYF
TGTGCCAGCAGTGAAAGGGTATGGCGGGGGGACTCCTACGAGCAGTACTTC
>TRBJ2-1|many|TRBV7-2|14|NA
CASTLGYYLNEQFF
TGTGCCAGCACCCTTGGGTATTACCTCAATGAGCAGTTCTTC
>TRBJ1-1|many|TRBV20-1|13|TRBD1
CSARDRGRGRAFF
TGCAGTGCTAGGGACAGGGGGAGAGGGCGAGCTTTCTTT
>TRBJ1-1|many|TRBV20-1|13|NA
CSARLPTGVEAFF
TGCAGTGCTAGACTCCCAACGGGGGTTGAAGCTTTCTTT
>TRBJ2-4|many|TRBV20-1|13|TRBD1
CSARVRTGVIQYF
TGCAGTGCTAGAGTTAGGACAGGGGTCATTCAGTACTTC